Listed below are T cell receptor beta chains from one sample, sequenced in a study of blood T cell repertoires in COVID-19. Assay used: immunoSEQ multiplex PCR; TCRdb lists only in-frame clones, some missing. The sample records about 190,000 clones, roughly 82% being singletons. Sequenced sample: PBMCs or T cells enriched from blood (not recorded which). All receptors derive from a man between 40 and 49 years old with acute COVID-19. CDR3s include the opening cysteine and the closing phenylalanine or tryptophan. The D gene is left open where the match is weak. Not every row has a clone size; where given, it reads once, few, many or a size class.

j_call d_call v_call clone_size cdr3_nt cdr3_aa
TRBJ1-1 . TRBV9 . TGTGCCAGCAGTGCGAGCGTCTTGAACACTGAAGCTTTCTTT CASSASVLNTEAFF
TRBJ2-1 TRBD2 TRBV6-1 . TGTGCCAGCAGTGCGACTAGCGGGGCTTGGAGCTCCTACAATGAGCAGTTCTTC CASSATSGAWSSYNEQFF
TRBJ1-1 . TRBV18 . TGTGCCAGCTCACCTGATGGAGGGCTAAACACTGAAGCTTTCTTT CASSPDGGLNTEAFF
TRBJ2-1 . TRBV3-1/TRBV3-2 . TGTGCCAGCAGCCAGGCACTAGAAAAGAATGAGCAGTTCTTC CASSQALEKNEQFF
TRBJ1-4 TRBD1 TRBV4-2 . TGTGCCAGCAGCCAAGAGACAGGGCCAACAACTAATGAAAAACTGTTTTTT CASSQETGPTTNEKLFF
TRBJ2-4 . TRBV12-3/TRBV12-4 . TGTGCCAGCAGTTTAACAGGGAACATTCAGTACTTC CASSLTGNIQYF
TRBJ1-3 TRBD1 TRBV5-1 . TGCGCCAGCAGTTGGACAGGGCCCTCTGGAAACACCATATATTTT CASSWTGPSGNTIYF
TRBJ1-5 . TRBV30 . TGTGCCTGGGGACCGACCAGGGCTCAGCCCCAGCATTTT CAWGPTRAQPQHF
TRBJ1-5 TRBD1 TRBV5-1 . TGCGCCAGCAGCCCGACAGGGGACGGCAATCAGCCCCAGCATTTT CASSPTGDGNQPQHF
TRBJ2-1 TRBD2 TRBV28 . TGTGCCACGGGAGCCTTGGCTAGCGGGAGAGAGCAGTTCTTC CATGALASGREQFF
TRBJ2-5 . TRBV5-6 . TGTGCCAGCAGCAATCCCTCCCAAGAGACCCAGTACTTC CASSNPSQETQYF
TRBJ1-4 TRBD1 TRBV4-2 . TGTGCCAGCAGCACCCCGACAGGGGGGAATGAAAAACTGTTTTTT CASSTPTGGNEKLFF
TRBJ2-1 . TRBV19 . TGTGCCAGTAGTGTTGTCCTAAATGAGCAGTTCTTC CASSVVLNEQFF
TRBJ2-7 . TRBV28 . TGTGCCAGCATAGAGTCCGGGGTCTACGAGCAGTACTTC CASIESGVYEQYF
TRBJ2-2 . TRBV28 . TGTGCCAGCAGTTTAGATAGGAGTAGGAACACCGGGGAGCTGTTTTTT CASSLDRSRNTGELFF
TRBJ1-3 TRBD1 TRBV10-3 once TGTGCCATCCAACTGACAGGGGCTCGCGGAAACACCATATATTTT CAIQLTGARGNTIYF
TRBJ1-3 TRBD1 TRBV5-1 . TGCGCCAGCAGCTTTTCAGGGGGCGGAGGTGGAAACACCATATATTTT CASSFSGGGGGNTIYF
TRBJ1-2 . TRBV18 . TGTGCCAGCTCCCAAGCCCGGGAGGATGGCTACACCTTC CASSQAREDGYTF
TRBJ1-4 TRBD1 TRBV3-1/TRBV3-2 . TGTGCCAGCAGCCAGCCCGGGACAGGGAATGAAAAACTGTTTTTT CASSQPGTGNEKLFF
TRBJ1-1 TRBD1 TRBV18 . TGTGCCAGCTCACCGACAGGGGCGGTAGGAACTGAAGCTTTCTTT CASSPTGAVGTEAFF
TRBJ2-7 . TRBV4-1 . TGCGCCAGCAGCCAGGGGCGGTTAGGACACTACGAGCAGTACTTC CASSQGRLGHYEQYF
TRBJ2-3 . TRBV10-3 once TGTGCCATCAGTGAGTCGGTATTGGCAGGCGATACGCAGTATTTT CAISESVLAGDTQYF
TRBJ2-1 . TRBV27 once TGTGCCAGCAGTCCCGGGTTCAGCTCCTACAATGAGCAGTTCTTC CASSPGFSSYNEQFF
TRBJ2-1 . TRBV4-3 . TGCGCCAGCAGCCGAGGGGGTGAGCAGTTCTTC CASSRGGEQFF
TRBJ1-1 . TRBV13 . TGTGCCAGCAGCTCCCGTTTGCGGGGCCTAGTGGGCACTGAAGCTTTCTTT CASSSRLRGLVGTEAFF
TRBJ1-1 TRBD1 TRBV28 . TGTGCCAGCACCCCTAGGGGACAGGGGGCGCGAACTGAAGCTTTCTTT CASTPRGQGARTEAFF
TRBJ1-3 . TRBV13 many TGTGCCAGCAGCTTGGGGAGATCGAGGGGAAACACCATATATTTT CASSLGRSRGNTIYF
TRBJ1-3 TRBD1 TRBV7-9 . TGTGCCAGCAGCTCACCGGGACAGGGAAACACCATATATTTT CASSSPGQGNTIYF
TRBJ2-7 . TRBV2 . TGTGCCATACTTAGCGGAGCGGCCTACGAGCAGTACTTC CAILSGAAYEQYF
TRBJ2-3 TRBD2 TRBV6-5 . TGTGCCAGCACCGCGGGAGGGGTGGGCACAGATACGCAGTATTTT CASTAGGVGTDTQYF
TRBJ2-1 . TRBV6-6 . TGTGCCAGCACCCTGCCCGGGACTTTTGAGCAGTTCTTC CASTLPGTFEQFF
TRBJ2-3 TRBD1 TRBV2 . TGTGCCAGCACAAGACAGGGGCCAGATACGCAGTATTTT CASTRQGPDTQYF